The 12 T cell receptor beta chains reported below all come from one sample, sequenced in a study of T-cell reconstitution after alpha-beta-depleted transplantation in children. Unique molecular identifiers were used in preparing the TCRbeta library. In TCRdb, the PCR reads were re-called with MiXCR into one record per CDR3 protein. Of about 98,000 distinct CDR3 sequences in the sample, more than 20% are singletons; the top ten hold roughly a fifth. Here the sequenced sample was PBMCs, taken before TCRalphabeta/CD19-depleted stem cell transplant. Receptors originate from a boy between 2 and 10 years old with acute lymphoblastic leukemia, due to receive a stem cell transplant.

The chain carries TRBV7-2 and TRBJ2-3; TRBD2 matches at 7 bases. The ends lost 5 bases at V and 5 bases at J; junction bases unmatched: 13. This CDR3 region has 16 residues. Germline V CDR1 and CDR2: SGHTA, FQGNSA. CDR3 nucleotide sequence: TGTGCCAGCAGCCCTAGCGGCGGTGTACTGGGAGATACGCAGTATTTT. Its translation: CASSPSGGVLGDTQYF.

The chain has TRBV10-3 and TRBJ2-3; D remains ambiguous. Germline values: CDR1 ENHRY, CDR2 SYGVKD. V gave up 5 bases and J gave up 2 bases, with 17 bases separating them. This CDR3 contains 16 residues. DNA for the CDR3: TGTGCCATCAGTAGCTCCGGAACGGATGCCACAGATACGCAGTATTTT. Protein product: CAISSSGTDATDTQYF.

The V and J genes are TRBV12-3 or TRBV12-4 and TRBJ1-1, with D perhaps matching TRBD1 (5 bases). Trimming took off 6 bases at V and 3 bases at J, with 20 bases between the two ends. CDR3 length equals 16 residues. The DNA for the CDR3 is TGTGCCAGCAGCATCACTCGCGGGGGTTCGTACACTGAAGCTTTCTTT. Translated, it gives CASSITRGGSYTEAFF.

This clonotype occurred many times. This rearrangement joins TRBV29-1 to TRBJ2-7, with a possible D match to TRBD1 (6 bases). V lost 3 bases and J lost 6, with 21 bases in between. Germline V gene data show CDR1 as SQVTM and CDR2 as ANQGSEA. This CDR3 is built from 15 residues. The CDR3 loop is CSVDLGGGAGSEQYF. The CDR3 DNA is TGCAGCGTTGACCTAGGTGGGGGCGCAGGGAGCGAGCAGTACTTC.

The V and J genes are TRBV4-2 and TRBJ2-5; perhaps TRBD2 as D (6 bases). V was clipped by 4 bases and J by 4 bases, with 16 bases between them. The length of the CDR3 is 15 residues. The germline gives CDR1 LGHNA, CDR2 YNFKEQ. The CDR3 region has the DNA TGTGCCAGCAGCCGGGTAGCGGAGCCCGGAGAGACCCAGTACTTC. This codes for CASSRVAEPGETQYF.

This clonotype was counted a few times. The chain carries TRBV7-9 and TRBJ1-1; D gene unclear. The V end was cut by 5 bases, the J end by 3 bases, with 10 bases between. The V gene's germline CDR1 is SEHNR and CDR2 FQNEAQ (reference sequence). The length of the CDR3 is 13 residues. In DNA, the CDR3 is TGTGCCAGCAGCGCCCAGTTGGACACTGAAGCTTTCTTT. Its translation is CASSAQLDTEAFF.

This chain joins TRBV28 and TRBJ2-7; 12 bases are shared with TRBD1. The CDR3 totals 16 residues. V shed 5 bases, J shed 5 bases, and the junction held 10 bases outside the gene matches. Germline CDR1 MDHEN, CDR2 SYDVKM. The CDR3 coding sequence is TGTGCCAGCAGTAAACAGGGACAGGGGGCGAGGAACGAGCAGTACTTC. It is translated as CASSKQGQGARNEQYF.

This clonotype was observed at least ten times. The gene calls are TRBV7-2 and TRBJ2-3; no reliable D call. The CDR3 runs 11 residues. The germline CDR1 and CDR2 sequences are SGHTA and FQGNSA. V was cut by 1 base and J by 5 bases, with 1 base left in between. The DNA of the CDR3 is TGTGCCAGCAGCTTAGTAGATACGCAGTATTTT. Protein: CASSLVDTQYF.

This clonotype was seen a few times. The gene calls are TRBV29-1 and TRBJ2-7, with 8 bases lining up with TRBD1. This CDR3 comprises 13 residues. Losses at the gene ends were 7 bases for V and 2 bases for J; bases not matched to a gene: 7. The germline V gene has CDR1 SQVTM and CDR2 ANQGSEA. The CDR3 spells CSAAGQAPYEQYF. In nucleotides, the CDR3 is TGCAGCGCGGCGGGACAGGCCCCCTACGAGCAGTACTTC.

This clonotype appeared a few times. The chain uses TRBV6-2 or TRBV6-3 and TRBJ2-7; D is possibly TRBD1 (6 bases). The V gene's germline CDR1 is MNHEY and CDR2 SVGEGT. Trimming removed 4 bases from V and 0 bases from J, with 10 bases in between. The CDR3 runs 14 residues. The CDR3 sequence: CASSSGTFSYEQYF. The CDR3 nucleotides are TGTGCCAGCAGTTCCGGGACATTCTCCTACGAGCAGTACTTC.

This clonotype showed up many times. CDR3: CASSVDGGRGSTDTQYF. Here the CDR3 DNA reads TGTGCCAGCAGCGTAGATGGCGGGAGGGGGAGCACAGATACGCAGTATTTT. This chain connects TRBV9 to TRBJ2-3; TRBD2 matches at 9 bases. V dropped 0 bases and J dropped 0; count of bases not matched to a gene: 5. The CDR3 is made up of 17 amino acids. CDR1 and CDR2 (germline): SGDLS, YYNGEE.

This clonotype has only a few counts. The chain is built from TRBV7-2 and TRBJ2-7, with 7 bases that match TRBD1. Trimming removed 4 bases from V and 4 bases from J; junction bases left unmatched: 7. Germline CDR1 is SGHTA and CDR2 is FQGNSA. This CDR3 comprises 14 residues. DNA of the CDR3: TGTGCCAGCAGCTCACAGGGGCAAAATTACGAGCAGTACTTC. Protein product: CASSSQGQNYEQYF.